The next 27 T cell receptor beta chains were all read from a single sample in a study of PD-1 blockade in classical Hodgkin lymphoma. The protocol was immunoSEQ multiplex PCR, while the TCRdb copy is restricted to in-frame clones and leaves out a portion. The table shows 45,000 or so clones, with approximately 70% occurring only once. Each of the patients experienced relapse following autologous stem cell transplantation, and their brentuximab vedotin exposure differed. Material: peripheral blood mononuclear cells (PBMCs), obtained at baseline. These receptors were taken from a human donor with classical Hodgkin lymphoma.

The rearrangement uses TRBV6-5 and TRBJ1-1; maybe TRBD1 (5 bases). V was clipped by 7 bases and J by 3 bases, with 15 bases between them. This CDR3 is 14 amino acids long. Germline V lookup: CDR1 MNHEY, CDR2 SVGAGI. CDR3 region: CASTLPGQHTEAFF. Written as DNA, the CDR3 is TGTGCCAGCACCCTACCGGGGCAACACACTGAAGCTTTCTTT.

This chain connects TRBV7-9 to TRBJ1-4; no firm D call. The V gene's germline CDR1 is SEHNR and CDR2 FQNEAQ (reference sequence). There are 15 residues in the CDR3. V lost 5 bases and J 0 bases, leaving 10 bases between the germline ends. The CDR3 is CASSPSGSTNEKLFF. CDR3 nucleotides: TGTGCCAGCAGCCCAAGTGGGTCAACTAATGAAAAACTGTTTTTT.

J is TRBJ1-1 and V is TRBV29-1; weak D call: TRBD1 (6 bases). Trimming pared 7 bases from V and 0 bases from J, leaving 12 bases between. This CDR3 has 13 residues. The germline V gene has CDR1 SQVTM and CDR2 ANQGSEA. The chain's CDR3 is CSARGGLNTEAFF. The DNA for the CDR3 is TGCAGCGCCCGGGGGGGCTTGAACACTGAAGCTTTCTTT.

CDR3 sequence reads: CASRTGGHQPQHF. Here the CDR3 DNA reads TGTGCCAGCAGGACGGGTGGACATCAGCCCCAGCATTTT. The gene calls are TRBV28 and TRBJ1-5; D is undetermined. Germline values: CDR1 MDHEN, CDR2 SYDVKM. Trimming took 6 bases from V and 5 from J, leaving 11 bases between them. The CDR3 is 13 amino acids.

The CDR3 here is CASSNMLQELNEKLFF. Written as DNA, the CDR3 is TGTGCCAGCAGCAACATGTTACAGGAACTTAATGAAAAACTGTTTTTT. The chain joins TRBV28 to TRBJ1-4; D perhaps matches TRBD1 (5 bases). V was cut by 6 bases and J by 4 bases, with 18 bases left in between. The CDR3 is 16 amino acids. Per germline, CDR1 MDHEN and CDR2 SYDVKM.

This chain connects TRBV6-1 to TRBJ2-2; tentatively, D is TRBD2 (5 bases). The CDR3 spans 12 residues. CDR1 MNHNS and CDR2 SASEGT come from the germline V gene. The V end lost 8 bases, the J end lost 5 bases, and 9 bases lay between the germline ends. The CDR3 is CASETGTGELFF. CDR3 bases: TGTGCCAGCGAGACGGGAACCGGGGAGCTGTTTTTT.

The CDR3 sequence is CASSEIGGTVVGYTF. The CDR3 nucleotides read TGTGCCAGCAGTGAAATAGGGGGAACAGTCGTTGGCTACACCTTC. The rearrangement links TRBV6-1 to TRBJ1-2; D perhaps matches TRBD1 (6 bases). The CDR3 has 15 residues. Germline V CDR1 and CDR2: MNHNS, SASEGT. Trimming pared 2 bases from V and 7 bases from J, leaving 17 bases between.

CDR3 coding DNA: TGTGCCAGCAGCTCCCGGTCGAAGGACTCGGAGGAAGAGACCCAGTACTTC. It translates to CASSSRSKDSEEETQYF. The chain joins TRBV9 to TRBJ2-5; D perhaps matches TRBD2 (5 bases). The CDR3 extends over 17 amino acids. Germline-derived CDR1 and CDR2 are SGDLS and YYNGEE. V was shortened by 4 bases and J by 3 bases, with 22 bases between the two germline ends.

The V gene is TRBV18, the J gene TRBJ2-7; TRBD1 matches at 8 bases. V lost 6 bases and J lost 7; bases outside the gene matches: 8. In germline, CDR1 is KGHSH, CDR2 LQKENI. The CDR3 has 13 residues. The CDR3 DNA reads TGTGCCAGCTCGCGAATTGACAGGGGAGAGCAGTACTTC. Translated: CASSRIDRGEQYF.

The chain joins TRBV5-1 to TRBJ2-7; a weak D match, TRBD2 (7 bases). The CDR3 is 16 amino acids. From germline, CDR1 is SGHRS and CDR2 YFSETQ. Deletions cut 4 bases from V and 5 bases from J, with 22 bases between. The CDR3 DNA reads as TGCGCCAGCAGCGTTCGGCCCGGGGGGCGGGGGAACGAGCAGTACTTC. This sequence encodes CASSVRPGGRGNEQYF. Supplemented by reference TRBV5-1 and TRBJ2-7, the full variable domain reads KAGVTQTPRYLIKTRGQQVTLSCSPISGHRSVSWYQQTPGQGLQFLFEYFSETQRNKGNFPGRFSGRQFSNSRSEMNVSTLELGDSALYLCASSVRPGGRGNEQYFGPGTRLTVT.

The rearrangement uses TRBV28 and TRBJ2-7; 12 bases map to TRBD2. Trimming cost V 5 bases and J 0 bases; bases outside gene matches: 8. This CDR3 contains 17 residues. Germline V lookup: CDR1 MDHEN, CDR2 SYDVKM. CDR3 residues: CASSPQPTSGSSYEQYF. The CDR3 region has the DNA TGTGCCAGCAGTCCTCAGCCGACTAGCGGGAGCTCCTACGAGCAGTACTTC.

This clone was counted once. This chain connects TRBV7-9 to TRBJ2-1; D gene unclear. V was shortened by 0 bases and J by 5 bases, with 5 bases between the two germline ends. In germline, CDR1 is SEHNR, CDR2 FQNEAQ (reference sequence). There are 13 residues in the CDR3. CDR3 in amino acids: CASSLAEHNEQFF. The CDR3 DNA reads as TGTGCCAGCAGCTTAGCAGAGCACAATGAGCAGTTCTTC.

The chain combines TRBV5-4 with TRBJ1-2; 7 bases fit TRBD1. V shed 3 bases and J 5 bases; nucleotides not matched to a gene: 4. The CDR3 length is 13 residues. Germline CDR1 reads SGHNT; CDR2 reads YYREEE (reference sequence). The CDR3 protein is CASSSTGAYGYTF. In DNA form, the CDR3 reads TGTGCCAGCAGCTCAACAGGGGCTTATGGCTACACCTTC.

The chain uses TRBV4-1 and TRBJ1-3; TRBD1 is a possible D gene (5 bases). Trimming stripped 4 bases from V and 3 bases from J, with 16 bases between. This CDR3 region has 16 residues. CDR1 MGHRA and CDR2 YSYEKL come from the germline V gene. The CDR3 region is CASSPSFGGSGNTIYF. In nucleotides, the CDR3 is TGCGCCAGCAGCCCCTCATTCGGGGGAAGTGGAAACACCATATATTTT.

The genes are TRBV28 and TRBJ1-3; weak D call: TRBD1 (5 bases). The germline V and J ends were trimmed by 3 bases and 7 bases, with 22 bases remaining between them. The CDR3 sequence is 17 residues long. Germline values: CDR1 MDHEN, CDR2 SYDVKM. CDR3 coding DNA: TGTGCCAGCAGTTTGCCTCAGGGATACCCTGGGGTTAACACCATATATTTT. Translated, it gives CASSLPQGYPGVNTIYF.

This chain links TRBV6-1 with TRBJ1-1, with 8 bases fitting TRBD1. V trimming: 5 bases; J trimming: 6 bases; junction bases outside the gene matches: 11. CDR3 length: 15 residues. Germline V CDR1 and CDR2: MNHNS, SASEGT. CDR3 DNA: TGTGCCAGCAGTTGGACAGGGCTCGGTTTGTCTGAAGCTTTCTTT. It translates to CASSWTGLGLSEAFF.

This clone is a singleton in its sample. V usage is TRBV5-1 and J usage is TRBJ1-1; D possibly corresponds to TRBD1 (6 bases). The CDR3 extends over 14 amino acids. Germline-derived CDR1 and CDR2 are SGHRS and YFSETQ. Trimming pared 4 bases from V and 1 base from J, leaving 11 bases between. CDR3 sequence reads: CASSVTGTNTEAFF. The CDR3 coding sequence is TGCGCCAGCAGCGTAACAGGGACGAACACTGAAGCTTTCTTT.

This clone showed up just once. The rearrangement joins TRBV6-5 to TRBJ2-3, with 10 bases matching TRBD2. J was trimmed by 5 bases and V by 2 bases; bases with no gene match: 7. In germline, CDR1 is MNHEY, CDR2 SVGAGI. The CDR3 length is 16 residues. CDR3 sequence reads: CASSYPQRGGVDTQYF. The CDR3 nucleotides read TGTGCCAGCAGTTACCCCCAGCGGGGGGGCGTAGATACGCAGTATTTT.

The chain has TRBV5-4 and TRBJ1-2, with 8 nucleotides matching TRBD1. The CDR3 loop spans 13 amino acids. V dropped 4 bases and J dropped 8; count of bases not matched to a gene: 7. Germline V CDR1 and CDR2: SGHNT, YYREEE (reference sequence). For the CDR3, the DNA is TGTGCCAGCAGCCCAGGGGGCGCGAAGGGCTACACCTTC. This codes for CASSPGGAKGYTF.

This clone was observed a few times. The chain is built from TRBV11-2 and TRBJ2-1; D is unresolved. This CDR3 is built from 12 residues. Looked up from germline, CDR1 is SGHAT and CDR2 is FQNNGV. V gave up 2 bases and J gave up 8 bases, with 7 bases separating them. The CDR3 bases are TGTGCCAGCAGCTTATTGGGTTATGAGCAGTTCTTC. Translating it yields CASSLLGYEQFF.

This rearrangement joins TRBV6-5 to TRBJ2-1; a weak D match, TRBD2 (6 bases). Trimming removed 5 bases at V and 13 bases at J, with 15 bases between. CDR1 is MNHEY, CDR2 SVGAGI, per germline. This CDR3 region has 12 residues. CDR3 region: CASSPPTGSQFF. The DNA for the CDR3 is TGTGCCAGCAGTCCCCCGACCGGGAGCCAGTTCTTC.

This sequence joins TRBV5-1 and TRBJ1-1, with 10 positions matching TRBD1. In germline, CDR1 is SGHRS, CDR2 YFSETQ. V lost 0 bases and J lost 8; bases outside the gene matches: 10. The CDR3 totals 16 residues. The CDR3 spells CASSLGQGTGDREAFF. The CDR3, as DNA: TGCGCCAGCAGCTTGGGCCAGGGGACAGGGGACCGAGAAGCTTTCTTT.

V is TRBV19 and J is TRBJ1-6; the match to TRBD1 covers 10 bases. Germline V gene sequence: CDR1 LNHDA, CDR2 SQIVND (reference sequence). J was trimmed by 7 bases and V by 4 bases; bases with no gene match: 7. The CDR3 covers 16 residues. CDR3 region: CASSKPGTGVNSPLHF. The CDR3 DNA is TGTGCCAGTAGTAAGCCCGGGACAGGGGTAAATTCACCCCTCCACTTT. The full variable domain, completed using reference TRBV19 and TRBJ1-6, is DGGITQSPKYLFRKEGQNVTLSCEQNLNHDAMYWYRQDPGQGLRLIYYSQIVNDFQKGDIAEGYSVSREKKESFPLTVTSAQKNPTAFYLCASSKPGTGVNSPLHFGNGTRLTVT.

The chain has TRBV19 and TRBJ2-5; D is perhaps TRBD1 (6 bases). Germline CDR1 is LNHDA and CDR2 is SQIVND (reference sequence). Deletions cut 5 bases from V and 3 bases from J, with 7 bases between. The CDR3 is 12 amino acids. CDR3 sequence (DNA): TGTGCCAGTAGTGAGGGGGAAGAGACCCAGTACTTC. Translated: CASSEGEETQYF.

This chain links TRBV5-1 with TRBJ2-1; 8 nucleotides align to TRBD2. Germline loops: CDR1 SGHRS, CDR2 YFSETQ. V shed 7 bases and J 0 bases; nucleotides not matched to a gene: 9. This CDR3 contains 16 residues. For the CDR3, the DNA is TGCGCCAGCCGCTCTGGTGCGGGGGGCTCCTACAATGAGCAGTTCTTC. Encoded protein: CASRSGAGGSYNEQFF.

J is TRBJ1-2 and V is TRBV11-2, with TRBD1 identical over 11 bases. Germline V gives CDR1 SGHAT, CDR2 FQNNGV. V shed 4 bases, J shed 2 bases, and the junction held 3 bases outside the gene matches. This CDR3 region has 15 residues. In DNA form, the CDR3 reads TGTGCCAGCAGCTATGGGACAGGGGGGAACTATGGCTACACCTTC. Its translation is CASSYGTGGNYGYTF.

This chain uses TRBV2 with TRBJ1-2, with TRBD1 identical over 7 bases. The V segment lost 2 bases and the J segment 3 bases; nucleotides outside the gene matches: 3. CDR3 size: 14 residues. CDR1 and CDR2 from the germline V gene are SNHLY and FYNNEI. The CDR3 here is CASSEQGDYYGYTF. The CDR3 DNA reads TGTGCCAGCAGTGAACAGGGGGACTACTATGGCTACACCTTC.